A single sample gave rise to the 27 T cell receptor beta chains below, sequenced in a study of blood T cell repertoires in COVID-19. The method was immunoSEQ multiplex PCR; TCRdb's version includes in-frame clones alone and lacks a portion of them. The sample carries 95,000 to 150,000 clones, under 90% recorded once. The sample consisted of peripheral blood. These receptors were obtained from a man aged 55 to 70 with acute or convalescent COVID-19.

J is TRBJ2-1 and V is TRBV9; D remains unclear. V was clipped by 0 bases and J by 5 bases, with 15 bases between them. The CDR3 is 16 amino acids. The germline gives CDR1 SGDLS, CDR2 YYNGEE. CDR3: CASSVGPAVNNNEQFF. As DNA, the CDR3 is TGTGCCAGCAGCGTAGGCCCCGCCGTCAACAACAATGAGCAGTTCTTC.

Regarding this clone: Other DNA variants within this sample encode the same CDR3. The chain is built from TRBV7-3 and TRBJ2-1; weak D call: TRBD1 (5 bases). This CDR3 has 14 residues. In germline, CDR1 is SGHTA, CDR2 FQGTGA. The V and J ends lost 2 bases and 3 bases respectively, with 8 bases between them. The CDR3 DNA reads TGTGCCAGCAGCTTAGGACAAGGCTACAATGAGCAGTTCTTC. Protein sequence: CASSLGQGYNEQFF.

This clone has more than one count but fewer than ten. The rearrangement joins TRBV18 to TRBJ1-1; 7 bases fit TRBD1. Germline trimming cut 4 bases from V and 5 bases from J; bases unmatched to any gene: 7. Germline-derived CDR1 and CDR2 are KGHSH and LQKENI. CDR3 length equals 14 residues. For the CDR3, the DNA is TGTGCCAGCTCACTAACAGGGGATCGGACTGAAGCTTTCTTT. The encoded protein is CASSLTGDRTEAFF.

V gene TRBV4-1 combines with J gene TRBJ2-4; D ambiguous. CDR1 and CDR2 from the germline V gene are MGHRA and YSYEKL. V dropped 2 bases and J dropped 1 base, with 6 bases sitting between them. CDR3 size: 14 residues. CDR3 DNA: TGCGCCAGCAGCCAACCCCTCGCCAAAAACATTCAGTACTTC. Its translation: CASSQPLAKNIQYF.

This clone was seen only a few times. V gene TRBV9 combines with J gene TRBJ1-3, with D hard to call. V lost 5 bases and J 4 bases, leaving 7 bases between the germline ends. Germline-derived CDR1 and CDR2 are SGDLS and YYNGEE. The CDR3 has 12 amino acids. The CDR3 coding sequence is TGTGCCAGCAGGGGAGGGGGAAACACCATATATTTT. Amino acid sequence: CASRGGGNTIYF.

The CDR3 is CASSLLRGNEQFF. Here the CDR3 DNA reads TGTGCCAGCAGCTTGCTCAGGGGTAATGAGCAGTTCTTC. The chain uses TRBV7-2 and TRBJ2-1, with D tentatively TRBD1 (6 bases). The CDR3 length is 13 residues. CDR1 is SGHTA and CDR2 is FQGNSA in the germline V gene. V lost 3 bases to trimming and J lost 7 bases, with 10 bases between them.

The chain is built from TRBV2 and TRBJ2-2; 7 bases agree with TRBD2. This CDR3 is built from 13 residues. The germline CDR1 and CDR2 sequences are SNHLY and FYNNEI. V was clipped by 7 bases and J by 8 bases; unmatched bases: 7. The CDR3 coding sequence is TGTGCCAGCATGAGGGAGGGCCTAGGGGAGCTGTTTTTT. Encoded protein: CASMREGLGELFF.

CDR3 in DNA: TGTGCCAGCTCACTGGAGGCAGATACGCAGTATTTT. Translating gives CASSLEADTQYF. The chain combines TRBV18 with TRBJ2-3; maybe TRBD2 (5 bases). This CDR3 has 12 residues. Per the germline V gene, CDR1 is KGHSH and CDR2 is LQKENI. Trimming took off 4 bases at V and 4 bases at J, with 6 bases between the two ends.

The rearrangement links TRBV25-1 to TRBJ2-1; 10 bases line up with TRBD2. The CDR3 totals 14 residues. The J segment lost 7 bases and the V segment lost 3 bases, leaving 3 bases of the junction unmatched. Germline loops: CDR1 MGHDK, CDR2 SYGVNS. The CDR3 region is CASSEASGRNEQFF. The CDR3 coding sequence is TGTGCCAGCAGTGAGGCTAGCGGGAGAAATGAGCAGTTCTTC.

The rearrangement joins TRBV9 to TRBJ1-6, with a possible D match to TRBD1 (6 bases). The germline V gene has CDR1 SGDLS and CDR2 YYNGEE. The V gene lost 3 bases and the J gene lost 0 bases, with 16 bases spanning the gap. This CDR3 comprises 18 residues. In DNA form, the CDR3 reads TGTGCCAGCAGCGAGGGGCAGGGGCCTAGCTCCTATAATTCACCCCTCCACTTT. Its protein product is CASSEGQGPSSYNSPLHF.

J is TRBJ2-3 and V is TRBV7-3; 10 positions match TRBD2. V dropped 2 bases and J dropped 4; count of bases not matched to a gene: 3. The germline gives CDR1 SGHTA, CDR2 FQGTGA. The CDR3 covers 15 residues. For the CDR3, the DNA is TGTGCCAGCAGCTTATATCTAGCGGGAGCAGATACGCAGTATTTT. Its protein is CASSLYLAGADTQYF.

The J gene is TRBJ2-3, the V gene TRBV7-2; 9 positions agree with TRBD2. The germline V gene encodes CDR1 SGHTA and CDR2 FQGNSA. V shed 1 base, J shed 5 bases, and the junction held 7 bases outside the gene matches. The CDR3 extends over 16 amino acids. CDR3 DNA sequence: TGTGCCAGCAGCTTAGGGGGCGCTAGCGGGATAGATACGCAGTATTTT. Translating it yields CASSLGGASGIDTQYF.

This chain uses TRBV19 with TRBJ2-7; 13 bases align to TRBD2. Trimming removed 0 bases from V and 3 bases from J; junction bases left unmatched: 26. This CDR3 is 24 amino acids long. Germline CDR1 LNHDA, CDR2 SQIVND (reference sequence). The CDR3 sequence: CASSIDMDRATLAGGGLPYYEQYF. Here the CDR3 DNA reads TGTGCCAGTAGTATAGATATGGACAGGGCAACACTAGCGGGAGGGGGCCTCCCCTACTACGAGCAGTACTTC.

The rearrangement joins TRBV28 to TRBJ2-3, with 8 nucleotides matching TRBD2. The germline gives CDR1 MDHEN, CDR2 SYDVKM. Unmatched junction bases numbered 6, after V lost 2 bases and J lost 2 bases. The CDR3 is 16 residues long. Here the CDR3 reads CASSLQTSGFTDTQYF. The CDR3 DNA sequence: TGTGCCAGCAGTTTACAAACTAGCGGTTTCACAGATACGCAGTATTTT.

The chain joins TRBV9 to TRBJ1-5; D perhaps matches TRBD1 (5 bases). This CDR3 has 15 amino acids. Germline lookup yields CDR1 SGDLS and CDR2 YYNGEE. Trimming cost V 2 bases and J 1 base, with 10 bases left between them. The DNA for the CDR3 is TGTGCCAGCAGCGTTGGGGAGGGGAGCAATCAGCCCCAGCATTTT. Its translation: CASSVGEGSNQPQHF.

This clone was counted a few times. The J gene is TRBJ2-7, the V gene TRBV11-2; D unclear. Trimming shortened V by 5 bases and J by 5 bases, and 13 bases separated the two germline ends. Germline lookup yields CDR1 SGHAT and CDR2 FQNNGV. CDR3 length: 13 amino acids. The CDR3, as DNA: TGTGCCAGCAGCCCAACTGTAAAAGACGAGCAGTACTTC. Residues: CASSPTVKDEQYF.

The count of this clone is one. The chain couples TRBV6-1 to TRBJ2-3, with D possibly TRBD2 on 5 matching bases. V lost 0 bases and J lost 9, with 16 bases in between. CDR1 and CDR2 from the germline V gene are MNHNS and SASEGT. The CDR3 has 15 amino acids. The CDR3, as DNA: TGTGCCAGCAGTGAAGCGGGAGAGGCGGCGGCCACGCAGTATTTT. Translated: CASSEAGEAAATQYF.

This chain joins TRBV21-1 and TRBJ2-7; TRBD2, the table's D call, lacks a check against the DNA. TRBV21-1 is labeled a pseudogene. The CDR3 totals 15 residues. This chain's CDR3 is CASSTRQGGEYEQYF. In DNA form, the CDR3 reads TGTGCCAGCAGCACACGGCAGGGAGGGGAATACGAGCAGTACTTC.

This clone was picked up a small number of times. The V call is TRBV6-6, the J call TRBJ2-2, with D maybe TRBD2 (6 bases). This CDR3 spans 13 amino acids. Per germline, CDR1 MNHNY and CDR2 SVGAGI (reference sequence). The V end lost 5 bases, the J end lost 6 bases, and 10 bases lay between the germline ends. The CDR3 sequence is CASSQTRAGELFF. In DNA, the CDR3 is TGTGCCAGCAGTCAGACTAGGGCCGGGGAGCTGTTTTTT.

CDR3 loop: CASSAGQESYGYTF. The DNA of the CDR3 is TGTGCCAGCAGCGCGGGACAGGAATCCTATGGCTACACCTTC. V usage is TRBV5-4 and J usage is TRBJ1-2, with 8 bases that match TRBD1. The V segment lost 4 bases and the J segment 4 bases; nucleotides outside the gene matches: 6. Looked up from germline, CDR1 is SGHNT and CDR2 is YYREEE (reference sequence). CDR3 length: 14 amino acids.

The count of this clone is one. The rearrangement uses TRBV5-6 and TRBJ2-2, with TRBD2 matching over 14 bases. CDR1 SGHDT and CDR2 YYEEEE come from the germline V gene. The V gene end was trimmed by 2 bases and the J gene end by 4 bases; junction bases not matched to a gene: 7. The CDR3 consists of 18 residues. The CDR3 DNA follows: TGTGCCAGCAGCTTACCGGGACTAGCGGGAGAGGGCACCGGGGAGCTGTTTTTT. It encodes CASSLPGLAGEGTGELFF. Based on the CDR3 plus reference TRBV5-6 and TRBJ2-2, the full variable domain is DAGVTQSPTHLIKTRGQQVTLRCSPKSGHDTVSWYQQALGQGPQFIFQYYEEEERQRGNFPDRFSGHQFPNYSSELNVNALLLGDSALYLCASSLPGLAGEGTGELFFGEGSRLTVL.

V and J are TRBV7-2 and TRBJ2-5; TRBD1 matches 8 bases. Germline trimming cut 5 bases from V and 2 bases from J; bases unmatched to any gene: 7. CDR1 and CDR2 from the germline V gene are SGHTA and FQGNSA. The CDR3 consists of 15 residues. CDR3 in amino acids: CASSPDRGRQETQYF. The CDR3 bases are TGTGCCAGCAGCCCCGACAGGGGACGTCAAGAGACCCAGTACTTC.

V gene TRBV4-1 combines with J gene TRBJ1-1; a possible D gene is TRBD1 (5 bases). The germline CDR1 and CDR2 sequences are MGHRA and YSYEKL. The length of the CDR3 is 15 residues. Deletions cut 5 bases from V and 1 base from J, with 14 bases between. CDR3 protein: CASSKREGKNTEAFF. The CDR3 nucleotides read TGCGCCAGCAGCAAAAGGGAGGGGAAGAACACTGAAGCTTTCTTT.

V and J are TRBV28 and TRBJ2-3; 7 bases match TRBD1. CDR1 is MDHEN, CDR2 SYDVKM, per germline. V shed 0 bases and J 4 bases; nucleotides not matched to a gene: 4. The CDR3 length is 15 residues. For the CDR3, the DNA is TGTGCCAGCAGTTTATGGTCAGGGGGAGCAGATACGCAGTATTTT. Its protein product is CASSLWSGGADTQYF.

This chain connects TRBV11-2 to TRBJ1-1; D possibly corresponds to TRBD1 (6 bases). Germline CDR1 is SGHAT and CDR2 is FQNNGV. The V and J ends lost 3 bases and 3 bases respectively, with 8 bases between them. The CDR3 is made up of 13 amino acids. The CDR3 sequence: CASSFRQDTEAFF. CDR3 nucleotide sequence: TGTGCCAGCAGCTTTAGACAGGACACTGAAGCTTTCTTT.

The CDR3 DNA follows: TGTGCCAGCGGGGAGCGTTTGTACAATGAGCAGTTCTTC. Its protein is CASGERLYNEQFF. V and J are TRBV2 and TRBJ2-1, with D perhaps matching TRBD2 (5 bases). CDR1 is SNHLY and CDR2 is FYNNEI in the germline V gene. The CDR3 loop spans 13 amino acids. V lost 8 bases to trimming and J lost 4 bases, with 12 bases between them.

V and J are TRBV6-2 or TRBV6-3 and TRBJ2-3; 7 bases match TRBD1. The CDR3 consists of 14 residues. Trimming at V came to 6 bases and at J to 1 base, leaving 4 bases not matched to a gene. Germline V gives CDR1 MNHEY, CDR2 SVGEGT. The CDR3 loop is CASSQDRGTDTQYF. The CDR3, as DNA: TGTGCCAGCAGCCAAGACAGGGGCACAGATACGCAGTATTTT.